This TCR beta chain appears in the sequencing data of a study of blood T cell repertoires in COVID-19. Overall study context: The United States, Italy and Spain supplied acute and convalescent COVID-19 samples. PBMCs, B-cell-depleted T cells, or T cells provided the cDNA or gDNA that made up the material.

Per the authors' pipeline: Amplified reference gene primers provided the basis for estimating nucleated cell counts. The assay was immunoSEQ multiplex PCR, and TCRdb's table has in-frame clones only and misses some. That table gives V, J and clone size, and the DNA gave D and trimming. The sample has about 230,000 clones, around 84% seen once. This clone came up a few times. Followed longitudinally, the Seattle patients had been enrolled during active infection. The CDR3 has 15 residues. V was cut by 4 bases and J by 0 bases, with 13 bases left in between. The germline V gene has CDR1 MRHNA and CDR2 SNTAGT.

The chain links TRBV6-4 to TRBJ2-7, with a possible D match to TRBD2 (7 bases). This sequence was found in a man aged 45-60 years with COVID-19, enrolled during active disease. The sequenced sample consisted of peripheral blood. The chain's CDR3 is CASSVEGGSSYEQYF. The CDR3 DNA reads TGTGCCAGCAGTGTTGAGGGGGGGAGCTCCTACGAGCAGTACTTC.